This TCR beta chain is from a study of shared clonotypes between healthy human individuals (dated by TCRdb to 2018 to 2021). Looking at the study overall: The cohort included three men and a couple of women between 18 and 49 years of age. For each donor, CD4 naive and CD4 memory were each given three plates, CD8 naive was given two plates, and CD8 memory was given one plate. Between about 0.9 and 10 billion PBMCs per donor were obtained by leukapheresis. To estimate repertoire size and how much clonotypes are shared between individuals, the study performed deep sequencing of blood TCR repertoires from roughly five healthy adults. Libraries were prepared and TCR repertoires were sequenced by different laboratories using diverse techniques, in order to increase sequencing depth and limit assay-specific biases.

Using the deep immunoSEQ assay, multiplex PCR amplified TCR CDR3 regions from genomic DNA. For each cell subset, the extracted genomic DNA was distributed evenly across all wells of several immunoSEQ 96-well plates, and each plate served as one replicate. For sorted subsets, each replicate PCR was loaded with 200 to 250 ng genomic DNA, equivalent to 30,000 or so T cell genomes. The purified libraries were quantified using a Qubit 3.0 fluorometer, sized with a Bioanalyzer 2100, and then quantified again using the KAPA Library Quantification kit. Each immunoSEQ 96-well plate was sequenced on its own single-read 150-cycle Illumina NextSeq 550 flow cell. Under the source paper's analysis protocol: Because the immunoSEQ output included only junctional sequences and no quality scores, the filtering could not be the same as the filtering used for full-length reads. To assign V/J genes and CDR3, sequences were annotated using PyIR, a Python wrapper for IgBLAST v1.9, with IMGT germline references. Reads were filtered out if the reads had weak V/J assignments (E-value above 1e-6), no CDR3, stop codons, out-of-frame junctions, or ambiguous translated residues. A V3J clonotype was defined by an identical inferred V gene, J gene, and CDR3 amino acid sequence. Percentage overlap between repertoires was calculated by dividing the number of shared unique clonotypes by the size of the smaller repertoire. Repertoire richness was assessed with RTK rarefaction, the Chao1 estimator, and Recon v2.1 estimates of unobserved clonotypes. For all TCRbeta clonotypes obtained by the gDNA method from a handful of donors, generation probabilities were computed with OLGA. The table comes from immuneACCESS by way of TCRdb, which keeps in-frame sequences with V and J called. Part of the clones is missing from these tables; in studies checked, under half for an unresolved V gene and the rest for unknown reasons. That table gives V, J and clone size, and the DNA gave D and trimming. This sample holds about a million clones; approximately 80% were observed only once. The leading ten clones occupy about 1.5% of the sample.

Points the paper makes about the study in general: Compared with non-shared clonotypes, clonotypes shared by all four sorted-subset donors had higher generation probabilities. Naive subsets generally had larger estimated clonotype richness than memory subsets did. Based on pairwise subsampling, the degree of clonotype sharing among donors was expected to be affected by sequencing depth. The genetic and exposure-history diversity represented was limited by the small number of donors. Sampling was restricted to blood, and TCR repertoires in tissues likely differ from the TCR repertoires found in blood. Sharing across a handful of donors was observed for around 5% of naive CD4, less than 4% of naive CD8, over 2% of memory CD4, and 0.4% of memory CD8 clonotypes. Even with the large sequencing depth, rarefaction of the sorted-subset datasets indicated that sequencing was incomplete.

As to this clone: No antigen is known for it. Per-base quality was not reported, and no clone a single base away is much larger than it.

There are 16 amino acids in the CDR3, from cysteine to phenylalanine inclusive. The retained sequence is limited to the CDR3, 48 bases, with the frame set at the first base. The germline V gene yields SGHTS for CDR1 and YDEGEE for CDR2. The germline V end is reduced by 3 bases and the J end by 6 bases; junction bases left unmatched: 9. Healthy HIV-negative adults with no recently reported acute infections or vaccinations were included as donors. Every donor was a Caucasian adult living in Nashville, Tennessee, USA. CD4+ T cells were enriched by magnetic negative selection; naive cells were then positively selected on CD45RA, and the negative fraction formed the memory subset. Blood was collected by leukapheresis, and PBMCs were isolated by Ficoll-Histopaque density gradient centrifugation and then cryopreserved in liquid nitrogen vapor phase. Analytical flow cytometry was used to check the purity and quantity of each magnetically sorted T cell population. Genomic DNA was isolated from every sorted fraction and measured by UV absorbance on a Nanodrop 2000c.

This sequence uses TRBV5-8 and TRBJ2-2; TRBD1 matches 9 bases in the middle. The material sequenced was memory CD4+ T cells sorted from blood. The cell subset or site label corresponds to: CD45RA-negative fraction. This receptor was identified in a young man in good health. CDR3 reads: CASSSLKQGAPGELFF. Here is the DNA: TGTGCCAGCAGCTCCCTTAAACAGGGGGCGCCCGGGGAGCTGTTTTTT.